The clone carrying this T cell receptor (beta chain) was observed at least ten times. This CDR3 region has 13 residues. Trimming removed 4 bases at V and 2 bases at J, with 8 bases between. Germline values: CDR1 SGHRS, CDR2 YFSETQ. This specimen belongs to a study of T cells after yellow fever vaccination. TCRdb processed the 5' RACE reads anew with MiXCR; each CDR3 protein has one entry. The profile shows 600,000 to 750,000 distinct CDR3 sequences, 9% to 15% of them singletons. The sample here was PBMCs, taken on the day of the yellow fever booster vaccination. J is TRBJ2-3 and V is TRBV5-1; D unclear. This sequence was found in a man in his thirties or forties who received the YFV17D yellow fever vaccine. The DNA of the CDR3 is TGCGCCAGCAGCGCAGGATTCACAGATACGCAGTATTTT. Translated: CASSAGFTDTQYF.